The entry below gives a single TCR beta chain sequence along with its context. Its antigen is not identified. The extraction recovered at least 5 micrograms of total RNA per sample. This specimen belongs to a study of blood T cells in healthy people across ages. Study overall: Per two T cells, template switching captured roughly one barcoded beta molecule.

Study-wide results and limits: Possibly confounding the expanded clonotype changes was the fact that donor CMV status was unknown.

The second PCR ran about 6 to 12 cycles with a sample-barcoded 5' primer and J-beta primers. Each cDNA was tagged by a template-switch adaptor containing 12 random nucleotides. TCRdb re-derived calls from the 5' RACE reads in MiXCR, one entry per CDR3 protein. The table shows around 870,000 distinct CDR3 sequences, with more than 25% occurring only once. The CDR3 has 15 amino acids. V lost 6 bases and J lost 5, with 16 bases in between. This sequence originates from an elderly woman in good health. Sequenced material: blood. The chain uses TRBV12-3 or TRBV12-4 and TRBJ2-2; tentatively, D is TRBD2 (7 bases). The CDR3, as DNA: TGTGCCAGCAGCCTGGGGGGGCTGGTAACCGGGGAGCTGTTTTTT. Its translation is CASSLGGLVTGELFF.